The rows below give T cell receptor beta chains drawn from one sample of a study of cytomegalovirus exposure and HLA in healthy donors. The method was immunoSEQ multiplex PCR; TCRdb's version includes in-frame clones alone and lacks a portion of them. This sample yields some 110,000 clones, of which over 65% are seen a single time; 1.9% belongs to the top ten. Input material: PBMCs. The receptors were sampled from a man aged 45-65 years in good health and CMV-seronegative. The conserved cysteine and the conserved F or W are not part of the CDR3 here.

TRBJ1-6 | TRBV4-2 | 15 | ASSLRDRGLNNSPLH
TRBJ1-1 | TRBV6-5 | 12 | ASSLGQGNTEAF
TRBJ2-2 | TRBV5-6 | 12 | ASSLGQFNGELF
TRBJ2-3 | TRBV10-3 | 9 | AIRSSDTQY
TRBJ2-1 | TRBV7-3 | 13 | ASSENGGSYNEQF
TRBJ1-4 | TRBV4-2 | 17 | ASSQDRPGTFATNEKLF
TRBJ2-7 | TRBV7-9 | 13 | SSSLAWSGTYEQY
TRBJ2-1 | TRBV7-2 | 15 | ASSLGGLASGGEGQF
TRBJ2-7 | TRBV5-6 | 11 | ASRGILGAEQY
TRBJ2-5 | TRBV15 | 13 | ATSRVAGREETQY
TRBJ2-3 | TRBV6-5 | 12 | ASSYPHRRGTQY
TRBJ1-4 | TRBV6-6 | 11 | ASSWAANEKLF
TRBJ2-1 | TRBV29-1 | 12 | SVWEGSGYNEQF
TRBJ1-2 | TRBV6-1 | 13 | ASSEDGQGASGYT
TRBJ1-4 | TRBV5-1 | 12 | ASSLAGGYEKLF
TRBJ2-7 | TRBV18 | 12 | ASSGGASIDEQY
TRBJ1-5 | TRBV18 | 12 | ASSTDNSNQPQH
TRBJ2-4 | TRBV7-2 | 14 | ASSLASSLAKNIQY
TRBJ1-2 | TRBV19 | 11 | ASSISRAYGYT
TRBJ1-4 | TRBV5-1 | 13 | ASRETGGSNEKLF
TRBJ2-7 | TRBV7-9 | 12 | ASSLGGGGYEQY
TRBJ2-7 | TRBV18 | 12 | ASSPSGYSYEQY
TRBJ2-2 | TRBV18 | 14 | ASSRGHPLNTGELF
TRBJ1-1 | TRBV5-1 | 12 | ASSLFVAGTEAF
TRBJ2-6 | TRBV11-1 | 12 | ATSRGSGANVLT
TRBJ2-7 | TRBV19 | 12 | ASSIDRLSYEQY
TRBJ2-7 | TRBV7-2 | 12 | ASSTSGGAREQY
TRBJ1-2 | TRBV18 | 11 | ASSSDRGHGYT
TRBJ1-1 | TRBV10-2 | 11 | ASSEPSPTEAF
TRBJ2-7 | TRBV5-4 | 12 | ASRVDAGMYEQY
TRBJ2-7 | TRBV2 | 13 | ASRGGDGDSYEQY
TRBJ1-5 | TRBV2 | 12 | ASSGQGGKEPQH
TRBJ1-5 | TRBV19 | 12 | ASKGAGDVQPQH
TRBJ1-2 | TRBV5-4 | 10 | ASSLRGDGYT
TRBJ1-2 | TRBV2 | 9 | ASREFLGYT
TRBJ2-2 | TRBV27 | 12 | ASKEDRETGELF
TRBJ1-1 | TRBV18 | 11 | ASSPGRGTEAF
TRBJ1-5 | TRBV6-5 | 13 | ASSFTGYSNQPQH
TRBJ2-3 | TRBV4-1 | 12 | ASRVAGGRYTQY
TRBJ1-1 | TRBV4-1 | 20 | ASSQTSGGRRGGASRDTEAF
TRBJ1-6 | TRBV28 | 13 | ASSSRGSYNSPLH
TRBJ1-3 | TRBV7-9 | 12 | ASTTLPSGNTIY
TRBJ2-1 | TRBV13 | 13 | ASSGTDFRYNEQF
TRBJ2-5 | TRBV15 | 14 | ATSRDDGLAGQTQY
TRBJ2-1 | TRBV5-1 | 12 | ASSFSGGDLGEF
TRBJ2-2 | TRBV5-1 | 18 | ASSSARGSGDLMGAGELF
TRBJ2-3 | TRBV5-1 | 14 | ASSLEAGYLTDTQY
TRBJ2-5 | TRBV9 | 13 | ASSTQNSPGETQY
TRBJ2-3 | TRBV9 | 13 | ASSAQGATTDTQY
TRBJ1-3 | TRBV6-5 | 14 | ASSLTASFSGNTIY
TRBJ2-7 | TRBV6-1 | 9 | ASSSPGEQY
TRBJ1-5 | TRBV21-1 | 14 | ASSTPEGVLGQPQH
TRBJ1-2 | TRBV29-1 | 11 | SGMTGLVSGYT
TRBJ1-5 | TRBV27 | 11 | ASSLDGYQPQH
TRBJ2-5 | TRBV19 | 12 | ASSTPGGRGTQY